The entry below describes one T cell receptor beta chain. This sample is part of a study of blood T cell repertoires in COVID-19. Study overall: Samples taken during acute and convalescent COVID-19 were collected in the United States, Italy and Spain.

The CDR3 runs 15 residues. From germline, CDR1 is MNHEY and CDR2 SVGAGI. V lost 2 bases and J 7 bases, leaving 12 bases between the germline ends. As processed by the authors: Cell counts per sample came from amplifying reference gene primers. TCRdb keeps only in-frame clones here, not all; method: immunoSEQ multiplex PCR. The V and J calls and clone size are taken from that table; D and trimming were inferred from the DNA. The sample includes under 200,000 clones, under 90% of them seen just once. It was during active infection that Seattle patients were enrolled and then longitudinally followed. The sequenced sample was peripheral blood. The TCR was taken from a woman between 65 and 79 years old with COVID-19, enrolled during active disease. The chain couples TRBV6-5 to TRBJ1-6; D may be TRBD1 (6 bases). The CDR3 bases are TGTGCCAGCAGTTACGAGGGACAAGCGAATTCACCCCTCCACTTT. Amino acid sequence: CASSYEGQANSPLHF.